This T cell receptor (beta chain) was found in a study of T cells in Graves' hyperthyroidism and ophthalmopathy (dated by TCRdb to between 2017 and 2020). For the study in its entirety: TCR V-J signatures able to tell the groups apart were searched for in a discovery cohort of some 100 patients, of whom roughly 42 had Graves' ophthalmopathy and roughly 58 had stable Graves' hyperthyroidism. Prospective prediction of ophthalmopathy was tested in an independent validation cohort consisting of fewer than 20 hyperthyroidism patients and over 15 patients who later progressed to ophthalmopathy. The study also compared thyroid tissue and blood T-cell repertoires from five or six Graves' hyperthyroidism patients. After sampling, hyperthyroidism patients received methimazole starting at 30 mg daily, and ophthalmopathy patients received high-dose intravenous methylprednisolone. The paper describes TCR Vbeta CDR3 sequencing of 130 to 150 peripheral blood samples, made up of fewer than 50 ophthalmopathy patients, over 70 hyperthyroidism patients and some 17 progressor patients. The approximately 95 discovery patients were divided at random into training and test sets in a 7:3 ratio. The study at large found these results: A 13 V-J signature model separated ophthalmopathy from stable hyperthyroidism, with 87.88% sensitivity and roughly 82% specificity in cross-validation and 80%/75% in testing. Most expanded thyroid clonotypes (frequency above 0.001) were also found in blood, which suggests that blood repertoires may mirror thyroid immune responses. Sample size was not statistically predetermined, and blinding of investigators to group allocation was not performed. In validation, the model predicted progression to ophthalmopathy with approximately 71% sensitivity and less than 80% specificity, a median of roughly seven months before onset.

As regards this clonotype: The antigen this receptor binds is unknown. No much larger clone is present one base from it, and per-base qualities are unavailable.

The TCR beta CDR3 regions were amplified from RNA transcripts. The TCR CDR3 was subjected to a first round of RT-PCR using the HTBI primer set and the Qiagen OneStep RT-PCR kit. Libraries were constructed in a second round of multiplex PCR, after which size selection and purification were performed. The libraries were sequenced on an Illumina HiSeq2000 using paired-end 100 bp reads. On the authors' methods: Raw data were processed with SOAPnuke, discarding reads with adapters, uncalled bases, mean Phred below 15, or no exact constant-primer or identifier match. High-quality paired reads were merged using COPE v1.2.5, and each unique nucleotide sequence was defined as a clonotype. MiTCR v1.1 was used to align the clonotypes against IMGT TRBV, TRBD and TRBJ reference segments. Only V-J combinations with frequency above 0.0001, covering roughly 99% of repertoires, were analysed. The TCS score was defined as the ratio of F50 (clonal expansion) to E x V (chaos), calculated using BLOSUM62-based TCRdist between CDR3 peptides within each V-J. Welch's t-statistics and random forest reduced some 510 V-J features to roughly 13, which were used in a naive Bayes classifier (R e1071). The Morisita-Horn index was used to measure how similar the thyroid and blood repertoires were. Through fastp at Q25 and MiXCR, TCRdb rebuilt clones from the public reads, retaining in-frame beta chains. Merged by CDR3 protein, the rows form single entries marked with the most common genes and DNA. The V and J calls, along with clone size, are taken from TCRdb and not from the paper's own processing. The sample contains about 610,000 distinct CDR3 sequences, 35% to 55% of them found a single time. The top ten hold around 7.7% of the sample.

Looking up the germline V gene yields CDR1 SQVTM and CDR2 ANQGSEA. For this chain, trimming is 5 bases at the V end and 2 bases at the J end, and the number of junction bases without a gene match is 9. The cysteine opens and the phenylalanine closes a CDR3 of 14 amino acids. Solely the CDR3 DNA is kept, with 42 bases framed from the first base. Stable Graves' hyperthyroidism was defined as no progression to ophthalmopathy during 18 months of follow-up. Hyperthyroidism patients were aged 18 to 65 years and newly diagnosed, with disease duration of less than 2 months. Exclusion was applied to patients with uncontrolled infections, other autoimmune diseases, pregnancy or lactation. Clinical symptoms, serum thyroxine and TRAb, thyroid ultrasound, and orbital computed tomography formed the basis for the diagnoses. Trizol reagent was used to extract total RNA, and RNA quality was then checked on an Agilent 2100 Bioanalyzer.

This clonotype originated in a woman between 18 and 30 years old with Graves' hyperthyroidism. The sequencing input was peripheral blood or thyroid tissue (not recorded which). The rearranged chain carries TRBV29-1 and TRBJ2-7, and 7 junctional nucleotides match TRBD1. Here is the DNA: TGCAGCGTTAGGGCAGGGGGAGTCGCCTACGAGCAGTACTTC. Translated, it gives CSVRAGGVAYEQYF.